These 30 T cell receptor beta chains were sequenced from one sample in a study of cytomegalovirus exposure and HLA in healthy donors. TCRdb keeps only in-frame clones here, not all; method: immunoSEQ multiplex PCR. The sample carries approximately 150,000 clones, approximately 84% recorded once. Sequencing input: PBMCs. These receptors originate from a man aged 25-45 years in good health and CMV-seropositive.

The rearrangement uses TRBV29-1 and TRBJ2-3; TRBD2 agrees at 12 bases. The V segment lost 1 base and the J segment 4 bases; nucleotides outside the gene matches: 3. CDR3 length: 15 residues. The germline V gene encodes CDR1 SQVTM and CDR2 ANQGSEA. The CDR3 sequence: CSVEVTSGRPDTQYF. The DNA for the CDR3 is TGCAGCGTTGAAGTAACTAGCGGGAGGCCAGATACGCAGTATTTT.

The gene calls are TRBV19 and TRBJ1-1; D is unclear. Germline CDR1 and CDR2: LNHDA and SQIVND (reference sequence). The CDR3 consists of 13 residues. The germline V and J ends were trimmed by 5 bases and 1 base, with 8 bases remaining between them. The CDR3 here is CASSRYRNTEAFF. The CDR3 region has the DNA TGTGCCAGTAGTCGGTACAGGAACACTGAAGCTTTCTTT. The entire variable domain, with the rest obtained from reference TRBV19 and TRBJ1-1, is as follows: DGGITQSPKYLFRKEGQNVTLSCEQNLNHDAMYWYRQDPGQGLRLIYYSQIVNDFQKGDIAEGYSVSREKKESFPLTVTSAQKNPTAFYLCASSRYRNTEAFFGQGTRLTVV.

The chain carries TRBV28 and TRBJ1-4; 7 bases agree with TRBD1. J lost 6 bases, V lost 5 bases, and 12 bases had no gene match. CDR1 MDHEN and CDR2 SYDVKM come from the germline V gene. The CDR3 runs to 16 residues. CDR3 sequence: CASSPGGTVGDEKLFF. The CDR3 DNA is TGTGCCAGCAGTCCAGGGGGGACGGTAGGGGATGAAAAACTGTTTTTT.

A few counts support this clone. This chain joins TRBV7-2 and TRBJ1-5; D possibly corresponds to TRBD1 (5 bases). With 5 bases removed from V and 5 bases from J, the gap between germline ends came to 13 bases. The CDR3 spans 14 residues. The germline V gene has CDR1 SGHTA and CDR2 FQGNSA. The CDR3 sequence is CASSLGQAYQPQHF. DNA for the CDR3: TGTGCCAGCAGCCTGGGGCAGGCCTATCAGCCCCAGCATTTT. The whole variable domain, remainder taken from reference TRBV7-2 and TRBJ1-5, is GAGVSQSPSNKVTEKGKDVELRCDPISGHTALYWYRQSLGQGLEFLIYFQGNSAPDKSGLPSDRFSAERTGGSVSTLTIQRTQQEDSAVYLCASSLGQAYQPQHFGDGTRLSIL.

The genes are TRBV5-1 and TRBJ2-2; D uncertain. This CDR3 region has 14 residues. V was trimmed by 0 bases and J by 1 base, leaving 4 bases between them. Germline V lookup: CDR1 SGHRS, CDR2 YFSETQ. CDR3 bases: TGCGCCAGCAGCTTGGGCGTGAACACCGGGGAGCTGTTTTTT. This translates into CASSLGVNTGELFF.

The CDR3: CASGGDSYNEQFF. The DNA of the CDR3 is TGTGCCAGCGGGGGGGACTCCTACAATGAGCAGTTCTTC. V gene TRBV2 combines with J gene TRBJ2-1; 7 nucleotides line up with TRBD2. The CDR3 spans 13 residues. J gave up 0 bases and V 8 bases, and 1 base lay outside the gene matches. Germline V lookup: CDR1 SNHLY, CDR2 FYNNEI.

The chain recombines TRBV5-1 with TRBJ1-1; no reliable D call. Germline CDR1 is SGHRS and CDR2 is YFSETQ. The CDR3 covers 15 residues. V was clipped by 0 bases and J by 4 bases, with 13 bases between them. The CDR3 here is CASSLELQDPTEAFF. The CDR3 DNA reads as TGCGCCAGCAGCTTGGAACTCCAGGATCCCACTGAAGCTTTCTTT. The full variable domain, in which reference TRBV5-1 and TRBJ1-1 provide the parts outside the CDR3, is KAGVTQTPRYLIKTRGQQVTLSCSPISGHRSVSWYQQTPGQGLQFLFEYFSETQRNKGNFPGRFSGRQFSNSRSEMNVSTLELGDSALYLCASSLELQDPTEAFFGQGTRLTVV.

The chain is built from TRBV27 and TRBJ1-1, with TRBD1 matching 8 bases. The germline CDR1 and CDR2 sequences are MNHEY and SMNVEV (reference sequence). The CDR3 length is 16 residues. V trimming: 4 bases; J trimming: 0 bases; junction bases outside the gene matches: 7. The CDR3 reads CASSSYRGTMNTEAFF. CDR3 nucleotides: TGTGCCAGCAGTTCATACAGGGGGACCATGAACACTGAAGCTTTCTTT.

The V gene is TRBV5-4, the J gene TRBJ2-3; TRBD2 matches 8 bases. V lost 6 bases to trimming and J lost 4 bases; unmatched junction nucleotides: 10. This CDR3 has 15 amino acids. CDR1 and CDR2 from the germline V gene are SGHNT and YYREEE (reference sequence). The DNA of the CDR3 is TGTGCCAGCACCCGGGGGGGCGCTGGGTCAGATACGCAGTATTTT. Translation gives CASTRGGAGSDTQYF.

The CDR3 DNA is TGTGCCAGCTCCATGACAAATTCACCCCTCCACTTT. Protein product: CASSMTNSPLHF. This chain links TRBV18 with TRBJ1-6, with D uncertain. The CDR3 runs 12 residues. Deletions cut 6 bases from V and 7 bases from J, with 7 bases between. CDR1 and CDR2 (germline): KGHSH, LQKENI.

The rearrangement links TRBV9 to TRBJ1-6; a weak D match, TRBD1 (6 bases). Germline CDR1 reads SGDLS; CDR2 reads YYNGEE. The CDR3 extends over 15 amino acids. Trimming took 4 bases from V and 5 from J, leaving 13 bases between them. The CDR3: CASSRGGPHNSPLHF. The CDR3 DNA sequence: TGTGCCAGCAGCCGGGGGGGGCCACATAATTCACCCCTCCACTTT.

This clone was detected once. V usage is TRBV13 and J usage is TRBJ2-7; 8 bases match TRBD1. The CDR3 loop spans 16 amino acids. Trimming at V came to 6 bases and at J to 5 bases, leaving 15 bases not matched to a gene. Germline CDR1 is PRHDT and CDR2 is FYEKMQ (reference sequence). This CDR3 is CASRSGSLTGGNEQYF. The CDR3 coding sequence is TGTGCCAGCAGGAGCGGTAGTTTAACAGGGGGAAACGAGCAGTACTTC.

V and J are TRBV19 and TRBJ2-7, with 8 bases fitting TRBD1. V gave up 5 bases and J gave up 2 bases; unmatched junction bases: 8. CDR3 length: 15 residues. Germline V CDR1 and CDR2: LNHDA, SQIVND (reference sequence). The CDR3 loop is CASSSGQGGPYEQYF. In nucleotides, the CDR3 is TGTGCCAGTAGTTCTGGACAGGGAGGCCCCTACGAGCAGTACTTC.

This sequence joins TRBV28 and TRBJ2-3; D gene unclear. Trimming took off 2 bases at V and 0 bases at J, with 3 bases between the two ends. The CDR3 has 13 amino acids. Germline V gene data show CDR1 as MDHEN and CDR2 as SYDVKM. CDR3 region: CASSLQSTDTQYF. CDR3 in DNA: TGTGCCAGCAGTTTACAAAGCACAGATACGCAGTATTTT.

The chain has TRBV7-3 and TRBJ1-1; D is perhaps TRBD1 (6 bases). CDR1 is SGHTA and CDR2 is FQGTGA in the germline V gene. The germline V and J ends were trimmed by 4 bases and 5 bases, with 11 bases remaining between them. CDR3 size: 13 residues. CDR3 in DNA: TGTGCCAGCAGCTGGGCCCAGGGGACTGAAGCTTTCTTT. It encodes CASSWAQGTEAFF.

The V and J genes are TRBV7-6 and TRBJ2-3; 12 nucleotides agree with TRBD2. Germline CDR1 SGHVS, CDR2 FNYEAQ. The length of the CDR3 is 17 residues. The ends lost 5 bases at V and 2 bases at J; junction bases unmatched: 8. CDR3 nucleotide sequence: TGTGCCAGCAGCATGACTAGCGGGAGAGTGGACACAGATACGCAGTATTTT. It encodes CASSMTSGRVDTDTQYF.

The V gene is TRBV6-6, the J gene TRBJ2-7; 9 bases align to TRBD2. The CDR3 length is 13 residues. Germline CDR1 is MNHNY and CDR2 is SVGAGI (reference sequence). The V and J ends lost 5 bases and 5 bases, in that order; junction bases with no gene match: 4. The CDR3 sequence: CASSSGGKNEQYF. CDR3 nucleotide sequence: TGTGCCAGCAGTAGCGGGGGGAAAAACGAGCAGTACTTC.

CDR3 in amino acids: CASSRQGTGQPQHF. CDR3 in DNA: TGTGCCAGCAGCCGACAGGGGACCGGTCAGCCCCAGCATTTT. The chain carries TRBV14 and TRBJ1-5; 8 bases line up with TRBD1. Germline trimming cut 4 bases from V and 6 bases from J; bases unmatched to any gene: 5. Germline V gene lookup returns CDR1 SGHDN and CDR2 FVKESK. The CDR3 loop spans 14 amino acids.

Points on this clone: The junction does not match germline at one end; this may be a read error. J is TRBJ2-1 and V is TRBV7-7; TRBD1 aligns across 7 bases. The CDR3 sequence is 14 residues long. Germline lookup yields CDR1 SSHAT and CDR2 FNYEAQ (reference sequence). The CDR3 sequence: CASSRDSSYNEQFF. The CDR3 nucleotides are TGTGCTAGCAGCCGGGACAGCTCCTACAATGAGCAGTTCTTC.

The genes are TRBV7-3 and TRBJ2-3, with TRBD2 as a possible D gene (6 bases). Germline V lookup: CDR1 SGHTA, CDR2 FQGTGA. The V end lost 5 bases, the J end lost 1 base, and 10 bases lay between the germline ends. The length of the CDR3 is 14 residues. CDR3 sequence reads: CASSGGSGTDTQYF. CDR3 coding DNA: TGTGCCAGCAGCGGGGGGTCGGGCACAGATACGCAGTATTTT.

The chain employs TRBV7-3 and TRBJ2-2, with 10 bases matching TRBD2. There are 15 residues in the CDR3. After removal of 5 bases from V and 7 bases from J, the junction contained 7 bases not matched to a gene. Germline V gene sequence: CDR1 SGHTA, CDR2 FQGTGA. The CDR3 coding sequence is TGTGCCAGCAGCCGGGGGACTAGCGAGCACGGGGAGCTGTTTTTT. This gives the protein CASSRGTSEHGELFF.

This chain connects TRBV6-1 to TRBJ2-3, with D perhaps TRBD1 (5 bases). This CDR3 region has 16 residues. Germline V CDR1 and CDR2: MNHNS, SASEGT. V was pared by 4 bases and J by 4 bases, with 18 bases between. Here the CDR3 DNA reads TGTGCCAGCAGTGTCCTCGCAGGGATTCGGGCAGATACGCAGTATTTT. Translating it yields CASSVLAGIRADTQYF.

This clone was observed once. The V call is TRBV7-2, the J call TRBJ2-7; maybe TRBD2 (5 bases). Germline CDR1 is SGHTA and CDR2 is FQGNSA. The V end lost 1 base, the J end lost 5 bases, and 12 bases lay between the germline ends. The CDR3 runs to 14 residues. Here the CDR3 DNA reads TGTGCCAGCAGCTTAGAATGGAGGACCGACGAGCAGTACTTC. Protein: CASSLEWRTDEQYF.

V usage is TRBV27 and J usage is TRBJ1-1, with a tentative D call TRBD1 (5 bases). V was pared by 5 bases and J by 0 bases, with 28 bases between. The germline V gene encodes CDR1 MNHEY and CDR2 SMNVEV (reference sequence). This CDR3 spans 20 amino acids. The CDR3 spells CASSPLAGFRQRSLNTEAFF. The CDR3 DNA sequence: TGTGCCAGCAGTCCCCTTGCTGGGTTTCGACAGCGCTCCTTGAACACTGAAGCTTTCTTT.

V and J are TRBV11-2 and TRBJ2-1, with no clear D. CDR3 length: 11 amino acids. Germline-derived CDR1 and CDR2 are SGHAT and FQNNGV. Trimming removed 5 bases at V and 7 bases at J, with 6 bases between. The CDR3 sequence is CASSPLNEQFF. DNA for the CDR3: TGTGCCAGCAGCCCCCTGAATGAGCAGTTCTTC.

J is TRBJ2-2 and V is TRBV11-3; 9 bases agree with TRBD1. Germline CDR1 reads SGHNT; CDR2 reads YENEEA. J was trimmed by 3 bases and V by 5 bases; bases with no gene match: 10. This CDR3 comprises 17 residues. The CDR3 coding sequence is TGTGCCAGCAGCCCGGGATCGGGACAGGGCGACACCGGGGAGCTGTTTTTT. Residues: CASSPGSGQGDTGELFF.

The chain combines TRBV11-3 with TRBJ2-5, with 9 bases aligning to TRBD1. This CDR3 region has 14 residues. Germline CDR1 reads SGHNT; CDR2 reads YENEEA. V dropped 5 bases and J dropped 6; count of bases not matched to a gene: 7. CDR3 coding DNA: TGTGCCAGCAGCCCCGGGACAGGGCGGCAGACCCAGTACTTC. Residues: CASSPGTGRQTQYF.

This chain joins TRBV27 and TRBJ2-7, with 11 nucleotides matching TRBD2. J was trimmed by 2 bases and V by 3 bases; bases with no gene match: 3. The CDR3 runs to 15 residues. CDR1 is MNHEY, CDR2 SMNVEV, per germline (reference sequence). CDR3 coding DNA: TGTGCCAGCAGTTTCCTAGCGGGGGGAGCCTACGAGCAGTACTTC. This sequence encodes CASSFLAGGAYEQYF.

This clone is a singleton in its sample. The rearrangement joins TRBV5-1 to TRBJ1-6, with 7 bases fitting TRBD1. This CDR3 is built from 14 residues. Germline assignment: CDR1 SGHRS and CDR2 YFSETQ. Trimming removed 4 bases from V and 10 bases from J; junction bases left unmatched: 8. CDR3 bases: TGCGCCAGCAGCAACAGGGGTCAAGAGTCACCCCTCCACTTT. It translates to CASSNRGQESPLHF.

The CDR3 protein is CASSVAGKWNTEAFF. As DNA, the CDR3 is TGTGCCAGCAGCGTAGCAGGTAAATGGAACACTGAAGCTTTCTTT. This rearrangement joins TRBV9 to TRBJ1-1; D remains ambiguous. Germline-derived CDR1 and CDR2 are SGDLS and YYNGEE. Trimming took 0 bases from V and 1 from J, leaving 10 bases between them. The CDR3 runs 15 residues.